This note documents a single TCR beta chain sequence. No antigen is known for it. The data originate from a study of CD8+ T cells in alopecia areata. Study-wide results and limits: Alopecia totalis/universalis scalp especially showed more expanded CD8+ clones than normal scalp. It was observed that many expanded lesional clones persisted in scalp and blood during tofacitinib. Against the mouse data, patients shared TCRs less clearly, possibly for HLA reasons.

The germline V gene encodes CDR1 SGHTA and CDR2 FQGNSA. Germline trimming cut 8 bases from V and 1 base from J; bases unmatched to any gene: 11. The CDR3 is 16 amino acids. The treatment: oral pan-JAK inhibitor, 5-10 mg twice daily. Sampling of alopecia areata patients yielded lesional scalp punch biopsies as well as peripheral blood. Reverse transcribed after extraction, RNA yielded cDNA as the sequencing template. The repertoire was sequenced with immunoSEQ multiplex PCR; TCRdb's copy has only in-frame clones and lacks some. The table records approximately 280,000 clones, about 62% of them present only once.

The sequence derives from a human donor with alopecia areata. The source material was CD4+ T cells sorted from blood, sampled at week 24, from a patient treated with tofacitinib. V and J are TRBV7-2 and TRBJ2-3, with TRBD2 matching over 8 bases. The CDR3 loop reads CASGGGPGTGTDTQYF. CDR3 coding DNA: TGTGCCAGCGGCGGGGGGCCCGGCACTGGCACAGATACGCAGTATTTT.